These 17 T cell receptor beta chains were sequenced from one sample in a study of OX40 agonist ivuxolimab in advanced cancers. The repertoire was sequenced with immunoSEQ multiplex PCR; TCRdb's copy has only in-frame clones and lacks some. The sample records 40,000 to 55,000 clones, over 70% being singletons. Sequenced here: CD4+ or CD8+ T cells sorted from blood, sampled in a trial of the OX40 agonist ivuxolimab. These receptors originate from an adult with an advanced solid tumor such as melanoma, head and neck, liver or kidney cancer.

This sequence joins TRBV27 and TRBJ2-2; D unclear. The germline V gene encodes CDR1 MNHEY and CDR2 SMNVEV (reference sequence). The CDR3 is 14 amino acids. Trimming cost V 2 bases and J 7 bases, with 11 bases left between them. This CDR3 is CASSLRRSSGELFF. CDR3 coding DNA: TGTGCCAGCAGTTTAAGACGTTCCAGCGGGGAGCTGTTTTTT.

The J gene is TRBJ1-3, the V gene TRBV11-2; the match to TRBD1 covers 7 bases. The J segment lost 4 bases and the V segment lost 5 bases, leaving 14 bases of the junction unmatched. The CDR3 has 17 amino acids. Per germline, CDR1 SGHAT and CDR2 FQNNGV. CDR3 nucleotides: TGTGCCAGCAGCCCCGTCTCCCGACAGGGATCCGGAAACACCATATATTTT. Translation gives CASSPVSRQGSGNTIYF. The variable domain in full, with the rest retrieved from reference TRBV11-2 and TRBJ1-3, is EAGVAQSPRYKIIEKRQSVAFWCNPISGHATLYWYQQILGQGPKLLIQFQNNGVVDDSQLPKDRFSAERLKGVDSTLKIQPAKLEDSAVYLCASSPVSRQGSGNTIYFGEGSWLTVV.

The chain employs TRBV28 and TRBJ2-4, with D perhaps matching TRBD1 (6 bases). The CDR3 is 15 amino acids. CDR1 and CDR2 from the germline V gene are MDHEN and SYDVKM. Trimming took 8 bases from V and 0 from J, leaving 14 bases between them. CDR3 amino acids: CASWSGGQAKNIQYF. DNA of the CDR3: TGTGCCAGCTGGTCTGGGGGCCAAGCCAAAAACATTCAGTACTTC.

Note on this clone: This same CDR3 is encoded by further DNA sequences in the sample. The V gene is TRBV19, the J gene TRBJ2-5; 8 bases match TRBD2. The CDR3 contains 15 residues. From germline, CDR1 is LNHDA and CDR2 SQIVND (reference sequence). Germline trimming cut 4 bases from V and 5 bases from J; bases unmatched to any gene: 9. The CDR3 reads CASSTVGGGRETQYF. The CDR3 coding sequence is TGTGCCAGTAGTACGGTCGGGGGGGGGCGGGAGACCCAGTACTTC.

V is TRBV4-2 and J is TRBJ2-7; 9 bases line up with TRBD1. V shed 0 bases and J 5 bases; nucleotides not matched to a gene: 8. CDR3 length: 16 amino acids. The V gene's germline CDR1 is LGHNA and CDR2 YNFKEQ. CDR3 residues: CASSQEERTGDDEQYF. CDR3 nucleotide sequence: TGTGCCAGCAGCCAAGAGGAACGGACAGGGGACGACGAGCAGTACTTC.

V is TRBV18 and J is TRBJ2-7, with D possibly called TRBD1 or TRBD2 (6 bases each). Between the trimmed V and J ends, which lost 3 bases and 7 bases, there was a span of 22 bases. The germline gives CDR1 KGHSH, CDR2 LQKENI. This CDR3 spans 16 amino acids. CDR3 bases: TGTGCCAGCTCACCGAAGGGGGGAGCGGTAAATTCGGAGCAGTACTTC. This translates into CASSPKGGAVNSEQYF. Supplemented by reference TRBV18 and TRBJ2-7, the full variable domain reads NAGVMQNPRHLVRRRGQEARLRCSPMKGHSHVYWYRQLPEEGLKFMVYLQKENIIDESGMPKERFSAEFPKEGPSILRIQQVVRGDSAAYFCASSPKGGAVNSEQYFGPGTRLTVT.

The chain has TRBV25-1 and TRBJ1-2, with a possible D match to TRBD1 (6 bases). With 6 bases removed from V and 4 bases from J, the gap between germline ends came to 15 bases. There are 14 residues in the CDR3. Germline loops: CDR1 MGHDK, CDR2 SYGVNS. CDR3 DNA sequence: TGTGCCAGCAGCCACAACGACAGGCTCTATGGCTACACCTTC. This codes for CASSHNDRLYGYTF.

The chain combines TRBV11-2 with TRBJ2-1, with D perhaps matching TRBD2 (6 bases). Germline lookup yields CDR1 SGHAT and CDR2 FQNNGV. The CDR3 length is 15 residues. Trimming left V 7 bases short and J 4 bases short, with 17 bases between. The CDR3 DNA reads TGTGCCAGCAAATCCCGCCCTAGCGAGTACAATGAGCAGTTCTTC. Protein product: CASKSRPSEYNEQFF.

This rearrangement joins TRBV1 to TRBJ2-5; TRBD2, the table's D call, lacks a check against the DNA. TRBV1 is designated a pseudogene. CDR3 length: 13 residues. This CDR3 is CTSTVAGGETQYF. The CDR3 nucleotides are TGCACCAGCACCGTAGCGGGAGGGGAGACCCAGTACTTC.

Written as DNA, the CDR3 is TGTGCCAGCAGTGAAGACATGATCTCTGGAAACACCATATATTTT. This gives the protein CASSEDMISGNTIYF. V gene TRBV2 combines with J gene TRBJ1-3; no definite D call. V lost 1 base to trimming and J lost 0 bases, with 7 bases between them. The CDR3 spans 15 residues. Per germline, CDR1 SNHLY and CDR2 FYNNEI.

This clone was found a few times. The chain uses TRBV28 and TRBJ1-2; 7 bases match TRBD1. The junction had 7 bases not matched to a gene; V was cut back by 5 bases and J by 13 bases. Germline CDR1 and CDR2: MDHEN and SYDVKM. The CDR3 runs to 11 residues. The CDR3 reads CASSARTGGTF. CDR3 sequence (DNA): TGTGCCAGCAGTGCCCGGACAGGCGGCACCTTC.

The chain links TRBV18 to TRBJ2-7; 7 nucleotides agree with TRBD1. Germline loops: CDR1 KGHSH, CDR2 LQKENI. CDR3 length equals 14 residues. Trimming at V came to 6 bases and at J to 2 bases, leaving 7 bases not matched to a gene. The CDR3 coding sequence is TGTGCCAGCTCCCCGAGGGACAGTGCCTACGAGCAGTACTTC. Translation gives CASSPRDSAYEQYF.

The chain combines TRBV28 with TRBJ2-7, with 9 bases identical to TRBD2. Germline values: CDR1 MDHEN, CDR2 SYDVKM. Trimming at V came to 7 bases and at J to 12 bases, leaving 19 bases not matched to a gene. The CDR3 extends over 15 amino acids. The CDR3 region has the DNA TGTGCCAGCACCGCCCGACTAGCGGAGGGGGGGAGTTGGTACTTC. Protein sequence: CASTARLAEGGSWYF.

This chain links TRBV6-6 with TRBJ2-5; 8 bases are a match to TRBD2. Germline V lookup: CDR1 MNHNY, CDR2 SVGAGI (reference sequence). V lost 6 bases and J lost 4; bases outside the gene matches: 7. The CDR3 contains 14 residues. This CDR3 reads CASSPGLVGETQYF. The CDR3 DNA sequence: TGTGCCAGCAGCCCGGGACTAGTGGGAGAGACCCAGTACTTC.

This chain uses TRBV7-2 with TRBJ1-1; 11 nucleotides line up with TRBD1. Unmatched junction bases numbered 6, after V lost 10 bases and J lost 5 bases. From germline, CDR1 is SGHTA and CDR2 FQGNSA. The CDR3 sequence is 13 residues long. CDR3 bases: TGTGCCACCTCGGGACAGGGGGGAACTGAAGCTTTCTTT. Translating it yields CATSGQGGTEAFF.

The genes are TRBV29-1 and TRBJ1-6, with 9 bases identical to TRBD1. This CDR3 contains 14 residues. Looked up from germline, CDR1 is SQVTM and CDR2 is ANQGSEA. V trimming: 4 bases; J trimming: 7 bases; junction bases outside the gene matches: 5. The CDR3 protein is CSVAGTGWNSPLHF. The CDR3 coding sequence is TGCAGCGTTGCCGGGACAGGGTGGAATTCACCCCTCCACTTT. Based on the CDR3 plus reference TRBV29-1 and TRBJ1-6, the full variable domain is SAVISQKPSRDICQRGTSLTIQCQVDSQVTMMFWYRQQPGQSLTLIATANQGSEATYESGFVIDKFPISRPNLTFSTLTVSNMSPEDSSIYLCSVAGTGWNSPLHFGNGTRLTVT.

Written as DNA, the CDR3 is TGCAGCGCCAAGGGACAGGGGAGTCAGCCCCAGCATTTT. This encodes CSAKGQGSQPQHF. The chain is built from TRBV29-1 and TRBJ1-5; 10 bases fit TRBD1. The CDR3 runs 13 residues. V trimming: 7 bases; J trimming: 6 bases; junction bases outside the gene matches: 6. The germline V gene has CDR1 SQVTM and CDR2 ANQGSEA.